This T cell receptor beta chain was recovered during a study of shared clonotypes between healthy human individuals. About the research overall: Each donor's CD8 memory used one plate, CD8 naive two, each CD4 subset three.

General observations from the study: Measured sharing among donors was expected to vary with sequencing depth. Roughly 4.6% of naive CD4 clonotypes were common to a few donors.

Generated by immunoSEQ multiplex PCR, the TCRdb table keeps only in-frame clones and is missing some. The table shows roughly 1,600,000 clones, with around 98.5% occurring only once. About this clone: Its antigen is not identified. The sample contains more than one DNA sequence encoding this CDR3.

This CDR3 is built from 16 residues. The V gene end was trimmed by 3 bases and the J gene end by 0 bases; junction bases not matched to a gene: 5. CDR1 is KGHSH and CDR2 is LQKENI in the germline V gene. Sequencing input: naive CD4+ T cells sorted from blood. Subset of the sample: CD45RA+ positively selected. The chain employs TRBV18 and TRBJ2-3, with 8 positions matching TRBD2. This receptor was obtained from a man in his thirties or forties in good health. This CDR3 is CASSPVAGTSTDTQYF. The CDR3 region has the DNA TGTGCCAGCTCACCGGTAGCGGGAACCAGCACAGATACGCAGTATTTT.